This T cell receptor (beta chain) was retrieved from a study of shared clonotypes between healthy human individuals. V lost 0 bases, J lost 6 bases, and 6 bases stayed unmatched. From germline, CDR1 is SGHRS and CDR2 YFSETQ. This CDR3 is 14 amino acids long. Terminally differentiated effector memory CD45RA+ cells were excluded by CCR7 positive selection of CD45RO-negative cells. Clones were read by immunoSEQ multiplex PCR, and TCRdb kept only the in-frame ones, dropping some. Of 560,000 or so clones in the sample, 95% to 96% were seen once. This sequence joins TRBV5-1 and TRBJ2-7; the match to TRBD1 covers 7 bases. The material sequenced was naive CD8+ T cells sorted from blood. This receptor was obtained from a woman aged 30 to 39 in good health. The chain's CDR3 is CASSLGQGGLEQYF. The DNA of the CDR3 is TGCGCCAGCAGCTTGGGACAAGGGGGCCTCGAGCAGTACTTC.